This entry is about one T cell receptor (beta chain). Germline CDR1 LNHDA, CDR2 SQIVND (reference sequence). The V and J ends lost 3 bases and 2 bases respectively, with 29 bases between them. The length of the CDR3 is 20 residues. This sample stems from a study of OX40 agonist ivuxolimab in advanced cancers. Study-wide context: Recorded diagnoses for dose-escalation patients were hepatocellular carcinoma, melanoma, renal cell or head and neck cancer.

Assay used: immunoSEQ multiplex PCR; TCRdb lists only in-frame clones, some missing. The repertoire consists of roughly 24,000 clones, with approximately 83% occurring once and the leading ten covering 8% to 9%. The sampling schedule covered blood at baseline, cycle 4 day 1, and cycle 7 day 1. The chain is built from TRBV19 and TRBJ2-7; perhaps TRBD1 as D (6 bases). The source of this sequence is an adult with an advanced solid tumor such as melanoma, head and neck, liver or kidney cancer. Source: CD4+ or CD8+ T cells sorted from blood, taken in a trial of the OX40 agonist ivuxolimab. The CDR3 reads CASSIRLSWTVGRRTYEQYF. The CDR3 DNA follows: TGTGCCAGTAGTATCCGTCTATCATGGACAGTCGGAAGACGCACCTACGAGCAGTACTTC. The whole variable domain, filled in from reference TRBV19 and TRBJ2-7, reads DGGITQSPKYLFRKEGQNVTLSCEQNLNHDAMYWYRQDPGQGLRLIYYSQIVNDFQKGDIAEGYSVSREKKESFPLTVTSAQKNPTAFYLCASSIRLSWTVGRRTYEQYFGPGTRLTVT.